This record covers a single TCR beta chain. The sample comes from a study of blood T cell repertoires in COVID-19. Study overall: T cells, B-cell-depleted T cells, or PBMCs provided the cDNA or gDNA that served as material.

Per the original data handling: From reference gene primer amplification, estimates of nucleated cell counts were derived. Assay used: immunoSEQ multiplex PCR; TCRdb lists only in-frame clones, some missing. V and J calls and clone size are given by that table; D and trimming were obtained from the DNA. In the table there are 450,000 or so clones, 90% of which are singletons. Unmatched junction bases numbered 9, after V lost 3 bases and J lost 0 bases. Germline CDR1 DFQATT, CDR2 SNEGSKA (reference sequence). The CDR3 runs 19 residues. The gene calls are TRBV20-1 and TRBJ1-6, with 12 bases fitting TRBD1. The sequence was collected from a man aged 18-30 years who had recovered from COVID-19. Sequencing was done on a sample of PBMCs or T cells enriched from blood (not recorded which). CDR3 sequence reads: CSASHGTGGFSSYNSPLHF. The DNA of the CDR3 is TGCAGTGCTAGTCACGGGACAGGGGGCTTCAGCTCCTATAATTCACCCCTCCACTTT.